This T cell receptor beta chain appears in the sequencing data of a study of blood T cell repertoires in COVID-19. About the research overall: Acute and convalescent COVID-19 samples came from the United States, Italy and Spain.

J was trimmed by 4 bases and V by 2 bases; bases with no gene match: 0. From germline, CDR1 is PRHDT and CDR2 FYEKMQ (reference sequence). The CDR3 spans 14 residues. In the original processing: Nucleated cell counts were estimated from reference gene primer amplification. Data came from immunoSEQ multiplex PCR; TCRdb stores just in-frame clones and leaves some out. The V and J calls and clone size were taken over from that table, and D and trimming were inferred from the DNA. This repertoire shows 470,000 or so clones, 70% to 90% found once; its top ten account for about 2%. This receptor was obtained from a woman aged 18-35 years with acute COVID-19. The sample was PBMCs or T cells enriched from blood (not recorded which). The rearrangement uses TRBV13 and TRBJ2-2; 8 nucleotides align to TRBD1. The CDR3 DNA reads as TGTGCCAGCAGCTTAACAGGGGGCACCGGGGAGCTGTTTTTT. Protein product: CASSLTGGTGELFF.